This T cell receptor beta chain is from a study of OX40 agonist ivuxolimab in advanced cancers. The overall study: Patients were roughly 81% male with ages roughly 23 to 85, mean roughly 55. Past anti-PD-1, anti-PD-L1 or anti-CTLA-4 therapy was accepted, and roughly 42% had received some.

The data were produced by immunoSEQ multiplex PCR, yet TCRdb's version contains in-frame clones alone and is incomplete. The table lists approximately 20,000 clones, 85% to 90% of them singletons, with approximately 23% in the top ten. This CDR3 is 14 amino acids long. Deletions cut 4 bases from V and 2 bases from J, with 13 bases between. The germline gives CDR1 SGHDT, CDR2 YYEEEE. This specimen consisted of CD4+ or CD8+ T cells sorted from blood, obtained in a trial of the OX40 agonist ivuxolimab. The clonotype originates from an adult with an advanced solid tumor such as melanoma, head and neck, liver or kidney cancer. The chain couples TRBV5-6 to TRBJ2-7, with D perhaps TRBD1 or TRBD2 (5 bases each). For the CDR3, the DNA is TGTGCCAGCAGCCCTGGGACGGTTGCCTACGAGCAGTACTTC. It codes for CASSPGTVAYEQYF. Complete variable domain (other parts from reference TRBV5-6 and TRBJ2-7): DAGVTQSPTHLIKTRGQQVTLRCSPKSGHDTVSWYQQALGQGPQFIFQYYEEEERQRGNFPDRFSGHQFPNYSSELNVNALLLGDSALYLCASSPGTVAYEQYFGPGTRLTVT.